This T cell receptor (beta chain) appears in the sequencing data of a study of T cell repertoires in cytomegalovirus infection. Study-wide context: Public TCR beta signatures were indicative of both CMV infection and a matching HLA type.

On this clonotype itself: The target antigen is unknown.

The junction had 8 bases not matched to a gene; V was cut back by 0 bases and J by 0 bases. The CDR3 is made up of 16 amino acids. Per germline, CDR1 DFQATT and CDR2 SNEGSKA (reference sequence). Each CDR3 protein gets one entry after TCRdb re-called the reads with MiXCR. Seen here are under 300,000 distinct CDR3 sequences, about 15% observed once, and the top ten hold around 47%. Points from the study as a whole: There were HLA-C-restricted CMV-specific TCR beta clonotypes dominating the ex vivo response. Carriers of CMV and the relevant HLA type were discriminated by public TCR beta frequency.

The TCR sequence derives from a human donor in good health (CMV status not recorded). Some clones in this sample may be carry-over from other donors' samples. The sample taken for sequencing was CD8+ T cells from PBMCs. The gene calls are TRBV20-1 and TRBJ2-7; 7 bases line up with TRBD2. The CDR3 is CSARDLLAVSSYEQYF. DNA for the CDR3: TGCAGTGCTAGAGATTTGCTAGCGGTAAGCTCCTACGAGCAGTACTTC.